Following are 21 T cell receptor beta chains from one sample sequenced in a study of beta chain features in type 1 diabetes. Sequencing targeted expressed TCRB transcripts, as all isolated RNA had been reverse transcribed. The data were produced by immunoSEQ multiplex PCR, yet TCRdb's version contains in-frame clones alone and is incomplete. There are 300,000 or so clones in the sample; roughly 8.8% occur only once, and around 1% lies in the top ten. These receptors are not linked to any known antigen. General observations from the study: Moderately but significantly shorter TCRB CDR3s were found in Type 1 diabetes patients in all four CD4+ subsets.

Sequences were obtained from central memory CD4+ T cells from blood. The receptors were gathered from a young man with type 1 diabetes.

This clone was detected a few times. The chain uses TRBV2 and TRBJ1-5, with D uncertain. The V end lost 5 bases, the J end lost 0 bases, and 2 bases lay between the germline ends. The CDR3 extends over 12 amino acids. The V gene's germline CDR1 is SNHLY and CDR2 FYNNEI. The CDR3 DNA reads TGTGCCAGCAGTCTTAGCAATCAGCCCCAGCATTTT. Encoded protein: CASSLSNQPQHF.

The chain employs TRBV7-2 and TRBJ2-5; D might be TRBD1 (5 bases). The ends were cut back, 5 bases at V and 3 bases at J, with 16 bases in the middle. The CDR3 has 15 amino acids. CDR1 is SGHTA and CDR2 is FQGNSA in the germline V gene. CDR3 amino acids: CASSAQGAAKETQYF. The CDR3 DNA reads TGTGCCAGCAGCGCGCAAGGGGCAGCCAAAGAGACCCAGTACTTC. Drawing the rest from reference TRBV7-2 and TRBJ2-5, the complete variable domain is GAGVSQSPSNKVTEKGKDVELRCDPISGHTALYWYRQSLGQGLEFLIYFQGNSAPDKSGLPSDRFSAERTGGSVSTLTIQRTQQEDSAVYLCASSAQGAAKETQYFGPGTRLLVL.

This clone was seen more than once but under ten times. Other nucleotide sequences from this sample produce the same CDR3. The V gene is TRBV19, the J gene TRBJ2-5; D is unresolved. This CDR3 region has 11 residues. The germline V gene has CDR1 LNHDA and CDR2 SQIVND (reference sequence). Trimming removed 3 bases from V and 5 bases from J, with 4 bases in between. CDR3 nucleotide sequence: TGTGCCAGTAGTATTCAGGAGACCCAGTACTTC. Translated: CASSIQETQYF.

This clone was detected a few times. The J gene is TRBJ2-1, the V gene TRBV10-3; 16 nucleotides align to TRBD2. CDR1 is ENHRY, CDR2 SYGVKD, per germline. The CDR3 totals 15 residues. The J segment lost 7 bases and the V segment lost 7 bases, leaving 4 bases of the junction unmatched. CDR3 nucleotides: TGTGCCATCACCATGGGACTAGCGGGGGGGAATGAGCAGTTCTTC. Translation: CAITMGLAGGNEQFF.

CDR3 nucleotides: TGTGCCAGCAGCCCCCAGGACAGGGCAAACACCATATATTTT. Its translation is CASSPQDRANTIYF. V gene TRBV14 combines with J gene TRBJ1-3; 8 bases are a match to TRBD1. CDR1 is SGHDN and CDR2 is FVKESK in the germline V gene. The CDR3 covers 14 residues. V trimming: 4 bases; J trimming: 6 bases; junction bases outside the gene matches: 5.

The sample holds a few counts of this clone. The CDR3 DNA reads as TGTGCCAGCAGCACCTGGGGGGCGACAGATACGCAGTATTTT. This sequence encodes CASSTWGATDTQYF. This chain joins TRBV5-6 and TRBJ2-3; D may match TRBD1 or TRBD2 (6 bases each). Germline loops: CDR1 SGHDT, CDR2 YYEEEE. This CDR3 comprises 14 residues. Trimming removed 4 bases from V and 3 bases from J, with 12 bases in between.

This clone was detected only a few times. V and J are TRBV6-6 and TRBJ2-2, with D possibly being TRBD2 (6 bases). This CDR3 contains 12 residues. V dropped 6 bases and J dropped 13 bases, with 15 bases sitting between them. Germline CDR1 MNHNY, CDR2 SVGAGI (reference sequence). CDR3 loop: CASRTDGGWLFF. DNA for the CDR3: TGTGCCAGCAGGACTGACGGAGGGTGGCTGTTTTTT.

This clone was recorded a few times. The chain employs TRBV28 and TRBJ1-1, with 7 bases fitting TRBD1. V lost 6 bases to trimming and J lost 7 bases; unmatched junction nucleotides: 5. Germline V gene lookup returns CDR1 MDHEN and CDR2 SYDVKM. This CDR3 region has 12 residues. The CDR3 bases are TGTGCCAGCAGGACCAGGGGGGATGAAGCTTTCTTT. Amino acid sequence: CASRTRGDEAFF.

This clone was recorded at least ten times. The J gene is TRBJ1-1, the V gene TRBV29-1, with D possibly matching TRBD1 (5 bases). With 5 bases removed from V and 8 bases from J, the gap between germline ends came to 12 bases. This CDR3 comprises 11 residues. CDR1 and CDR2 (germline): SQVTM, ANQGSEA. CDR3 protein: CSVIPRQEAFF. DNA of the CDR3: TGCAGCGTTATACCGCGACAGGAAGCTTTCTTT.

This rearrangement joins TRBV9 to TRBJ2-4, with 7 bases that match TRBD1. Germline-derived CDR1 and CDR2 are SGDLS and YYNGEE. The CDR3 extends over 18 amino acids. V lost 2 bases, J lost 9 bases, and 20 bases stayed unmatched. In DNA form, the CDR3 reads TGTGCCAGCAGCGTGGGAAGTACCCGGGACAGAGGGTTCGGCATTCAGTACTTC. Its protein product is CASSVGSTRDRGFGIQYF.

This clone was counted only a few times. V is TRBV7-9 and J is TRBJ2-1; possible D gene TRBD2, 6 bases. CDR1 and CDR2 from the germline V gene are SEHNR and FQNEAQ (reference sequence). V lost 4 bases to trimming and J lost 4 bases, with 11 bases between them. The CDR3 has 14 residues. This CDR3 is CASSSLAEYNEQFF. As DNA, the CDR3 is TGTGCCAGCAGCTCTTTAGCGGAATACAATGAGCAGTTCTTC.

The chain has TRBV6-5 and TRBJ1-6; no reliable D call. CDR1 and CDR2 from the germline V gene are MNHEY and SVGAGI. V was shortened by 5 bases and J by 4 bases, with 12 bases between the two germline ends. This CDR3 has 15 residues. The CDR3: CASSMEGNYNSPLHF. The CDR3 nucleotides are TGTGCCAGCAGTATGGAGGGTAATTATAATTCACCCCTCCACTTT.

This clone was counted a few times. The V and J genes are TRBV11-3 and TRBJ1-1, with a tentative D call TRBD1 (6 bases). V was pared by 5 bases and J by 5 bases, with 12 bases between. The CDR3 is made up of 13 amino acids. Germline V gene data show CDR1 as SGHNT and CDR2 as YENEEA. CDR3 sequence (DNA): TGTGCCAGCAGCAAGGACAGCATTACTGAAGCTTTCTTT. Translation gives CASSKDSITEAFF.

This clone was counted only a few times. The chain uses TRBV6-1 and TRBJ2-7; D gene ambiguous. The ends were cut back, 8 bases at V and 1 base at J, with 12 bases in the middle. Germline CDR1 is MNHNS and CDR2 is SASEGT. The CDR3 consists of 13 residues. The DNA of the CDR3 is TGTGCCAGCGGGCCCGGCGGTTCCTACGAGCAGTACTTC. Residues: CASGPGGSYEQYF.

This clone appeared a few times. This rearrangement joins TRBV13 to TRBJ1-2; D not certain. This CDR3 region has 13 residues. V gave up 4 bases and J gave up 3 bases, with 9 bases separating them. Germline V gives CDR1 PRHDT, CDR2 FYEKMQ (reference sequence). The CDR3 spells CASSSQRHYGYTF. In DNA form, the CDR3 reads TGTGCCAGCAGCTCCCAGAGGCACTATGGCTACACCTTC.

This chain uses TRBV7-9 with TRBJ1-1, with 9 bases that match TRBD1. V shed 5 bases, J shed 4 bases, and the junction held 14 bases outside the gene matches. This CDR3 has 17 residues. The germline V gene encodes CDR1 SEHNR and CDR2 FQNEAQ (reference sequence). The chain's CDR3 is CASSPIAGTGRGTEAFF. DNA of the CDR3: TGTGCCAGCAGCCCCATCGCCGGGACAGGGCGCGGCACTGAAGCTTTCTTT. The full variable domain, rest sourced from reference TRBV7-9 and TRBJ1-1, is DTGVSQNPRHKITKRGQNVTFRCDPISEHNRLYWYRQTLGQGPEFLTYFQNEAQLEKSRLLSDRFSAERPKGSFSTLEIQRTEQGDSAMYLCASSPIAGTGRGTEAFFGQGTRLTVV.

This clone was found a few times. The same CDR3 can be traced to other DNA sequences in this sample. This rearrangement joins TRBV27 to TRBJ2-3; D gene ambiguous. V shed 6 bases and J shed 0 bases, with 7 bases lying between them. The CDR3 spans 13 residues. CDR1 MNHEY and CDR2 SMNVEV come from the germline V gene (reference sequence). Written as DNA, the CDR3 is TGTGCCAGCAGCAGACGGAGCACAGATACGCAGTATTTT. It yields the protein CASSRRSTDTQYF.

The table lists this clone with a few counts. The genes are TRBV7-2 and TRBJ2-3; D unresolved. The CDR3 is 16 residues long. V lost 0 bases and J lost 0, with 10 bases in between. The germline gives CDR1 SGHTA, CDR2 FQGNSA. CDR3 sequence reads: CASSLAAAPSTDTQYF. Written as DNA, the CDR3 is TGTGCCAGCAGCTTAGCTGCGGCGCCAAGCACAGATACGCAGTATTTT.

This clone was recorded a few times. The CDR3: CASSLVYGRGRTEAFF. The DNA of the CDR3 is TGTGCCAGCAGCTTAGTTTATGGCAGGGGACGAACTGAAGCTTTCTTT. This chain joins TRBV7-2 and TRBJ1-1; possible D gene TRBD1, 6 bases. The length of the CDR3 is 16 residues. Germline-derived CDR1 and CDR2 are SGHTA and FQGNSA. The germline V and J ends were trimmed by 1 base and 5 bases, with 17 bases remaining between them.

The J gene is TRBJ2-3, the V gene TRBV12-2; TRBD2, the table's D call, lacks a check against the DNA. TRBV12-2 is termed a pseudogene. The CDR3 extends over 20 amino acids. The CDR3 reads CASRLAKRWRGTSSTDTQYF. The CDR3 DNA is TGTGCAAGTCGCTTAGCCAAGAGATGGCGGGGAACCTCTAGCACAGATACGCAGTATTTT.

A few counts support this clone. The V and J genes are TRBV5-4 and TRBJ1-6; D unresolved. The V and J ends lost 0 bases and 13 bases respectively, with 11 bases between them. Germline loops: CDR1 SGHNT, CDR2 YYREEE (reference sequence). This CDR3 has 13 amino acids. The CDR3 coding sequence is TGTGCCAGCAGCTTGGAGTCCGGGAGCCCCCTCCACTTT. It specifies CASSLESGSPLHF.